The 4 T cell receptor beta chains listed next were all sequenced from one sample in a study of CD8+ T cells in alopecia areata. Reverse transcribed after extraction, RNA yielded cDNA as the sequencing template. Measured with immunoSEQ multiplex PCR; TCRdb has only the in-frame clones, and not every one. The table has 200,000 or so clones, more than 45% seen once. Treatment specified: oral pan-JAK inhibitor, 5-10 mg twice daily. The source material was CD4+ T cells sorted from blood, sampled at week 24, from a patient treated with tofacitinib. The receptors were gathered from a human donor with alopecia areata.

The V gene is TRBV2, the J gene TRBJ2-2; possibly TRBD2 for D (5 bases). V was trimmed by 5 bases and J by 5 bases, leaving 12 bases between them. Germline CDR1 is SNHLY and CDR2 is FYNNEI. The CDR3 extends over 14 amino acids. CDR3 in DNA: TGTGCCAGCAGTTCTCGGACTCATACCGGGGAGCTGTTTTTT. Translated, it gives CASSSRTHTGELFF.

This clone was observed a few times. V usage is TRBV13 and J usage is TRBJ1-2, with TRBD1 matching over 9 bases. The CDR3 runs to 15 residues. Per the germline V gene, CDR1 is PRHDT and CDR2 is FYEKMQ (reference sequence). The trim removed 1 base at V and 2 bases at J, leaving 2 bases unmatched. CDR3 coding DNA: TGTGCCAGCAGCTTAGCCGGACAGGGGAACTATGGCTACACCTTC. This encodes CASSLAGQGNYGYTF.

The CDR3 loop reads CASSPTGTGGLNTEAFF. The CDR3 region has the DNA TGTGCCAGCAGCCCGACCGGGACAGGGGGGTTGAACACTGAAGCTTTCTTT. The J gene is TRBJ1-1, the V gene TRBV7-3, with TRBD1 matching 11 bases. The CDR3 has 17 residues. Unmatched junction bases numbered 8, after V lost 5 bases and J lost 0 bases. Germline V gene lookup returns CDR1 SGHTA and CDR2 FQGTGA.

The chain couples TRBV6-6 to TRBJ2-3; D is possibly TRBD2 (5 bases). Germline values: CDR1 MNHNY, CDR2 SVGAGI (reference sequence). Trimming removed 5 bases from V and 5 bases from J, with 8 bases in between. CDR3 length: 12 amino acids. Here the CDR3 DNA reads TGTGCCAGCAGTCCCGGACTAGATACGCAGTATTTT. This gives the protein CASSPGLDTQYF.